Below are 23 T cell receptor beta chains sequenced from a single sample in a study of CD8 T cells in Susac syndrome. The authors reverse transcribed roughly 0.5 to 1 ug RNA with random hexamers. One entry per CDR3 protein results from TCRdb running MiXCR on the immunoSEQ multiplex PCR reads. Of about 210,000 distinct CDR3 sequences in the sample, 93% were seen once. Material: CD4+ T cells from PBMCs. The receptors here all came from a human donor in good health.

The chain recombines TRBV9 with TRBJ1-1; 11 positions match TRBD1. In germline, CDR1 is SGDLS, CDR2 YYNGEE. V shed 3 bases and J 5 bases; nucleotides not matched to a gene: 6. The CDR3 is 15 residues long. The CDR3 nucleotides are TGTGCCAGCAGCGCCGGGACAGGGGGTAAAACTGAAGCTTTCTTT. It encodes CASSAGTGGKTEAFF.

The chain joins TRBV29-1 to TRBJ2-3; 7 bases match TRBD1. V dropped 6 bases and J dropped 4; count of bases not matched to a gene: 10. CDR1 SQVTM and CDR2 ANQGSEA come from the germline V gene. The CDR3 is 14 residues long. The CDR3 reads CSVAPGQLADTQYF. The CDR3 nucleotides are TGCAGCGTGGCTCCGGGACAGTTGGCAGATACGCAGTATTTT.

This chain links TRBV28 with TRBJ1-1; D unresolved. The CDR3 has 12 residues. Germline CDR1 MDHEN, CDR2 SYDVKM. Trimming left V 2 bases short and J 11 bases short, with 12 bases between. CDR3 amino acids: CASSLPHSVAFF. The CDR3 DNA reads as TGTGCCAGCAGTTTACCCCACAGTGTGGCTTTCTTT.

The chain is built from TRBV7-9 and TRBJ1-2, with no clear D. Trimming took off 1 base at V and 3 bases at J, with 6 bases between the two ends. This CDR3 comprises 13 residues. In germline, CDR1 is SEHNR, CDR2 FQNEAQ (reference sequence). As DNA, the CDR3 is TGTGCCAGCAGCTTAGGACAAGACTATGGCTACACCTTC. Translated: CASSLGQDYGYTF.

The gene calls are TRBV5-1 and TRBJ2-7, with TRBD2 identical over 8 bases. The V gene's germline CDR1 is SGHRS and CDR2 YFSETQ. J gave up 5 bases and V 3 bases, and 10 bases lay outside the gene matches. This CDR3 is 15 amino acids long. The CDR3 DNA sequence: TGCGCCAGCAGCTCCCTCAGCGGGGGAGTCAACGAGCAGTACTTC. This codes for CASSSLSGGVNEQYF.

V gene TRBV11-1 combines with J gene TRBJ2-3; the D gene is possibly TRBD2 (6 bases). The CDR3 loop spans 17 amino acids. Trimming stripped 2 bases from V and 0 bases from J, with 15 bases between. Germline V gene sequence: CDR1 SGHAT, CDR2 FQDESV (reference sequence). The CDR3 region is CASSLRRGAGSTDTQYF. CDR3 sequence (DNA): TGTGCCAGCAGCTTAAGGAGGGGCGCGGGCAGCACAGATACGCAGTATTTT.

V and J are TRBV10-3 and TRBJ2-7; D may be TRBD1 (7 bases). This CDR3 has 14 amino acids. V was cut by 6 bases and J by 5 bases, with 17 bases left in between. Germline V lookup: CDR1 ENHRY, CDR2 SYGVKD. The CDR3 DNA is TGTGCCATCAGGGCAGGGGGGAGCAGCCACGAGCAGTACTTC. Encoded protein: CAIRAGGSSHEQYF.

This sequence joins TRBV20-1 and TRBJ2-5; D ambiguous. V was clipped by 4 bases and J by 2 bases, with 14 bases between them. CDR1 is DFQATT, CDR2 SNEGSKA, per germline (reference sequence). The CDR3 consists of 14 residues. CDR3 sequence reads: CSATFRALQETQYF. The CDR3 nucleotides are TGCAGTGCTACCTTCCGGGCCCTACAAGAGACCCAGTACTTC.

The DNA of the CDR3 is TGCAGCGTGGGGGAACCCGGCGGGCAGCCCCAGCATTTT. Translated, it gives CSVGEPGGQPQHF. J is TRBJ1-5 and V is TRBV29-1; perhaps TRBD1 as D (5 bases). This CDR3 has 13 residues. CDR1 and CDR2 from the germline V gene are SQVTM and ANQGSEA. V lost 6 bases and J 7 bases, leaving 16 bases between the germline ends.

V and J are TRBV10-3 and TRBJ2-7; D is possibly TRBD1 (6 bases). Germline V lookup: CDR1 ENHRY, CDR2 SYGVKD. The CDR3 has 17 amino acids. Trimming cost V 0 bases and J 0 bases, with 15 bases left between them. CDR3 amino acids: CAISESGRGSSSYEQYV. The CDR3 DNA sequence: TGTGCCATCAGTGAGTCAGGTAGGGGGTCTAGCTCCTACGAGCAGTACGTC.

This chain connects TRBV4-3 to TRBJ2-5; 14 nucleotides match TRBD2. The CDR3 length is 15 residues. Trimming took 4 bases from V and 2 from J; bases not matched to a gene: 0. The germline V gene encodes CDR1 LGHNA and CDR2 YSLEER. This CDR3 reads CASSRLAGGQETQYF. The CDR3 region has the DNA TGCGCCAGCAGCCGACTAGCGGGGGGGCAAGAGACCCAGTACTTC.

The chain couples TRBV12-3 or TRBV12-4 to TRBJ1-4; the D is unclear. The CDR3 contains 15 residues. Trimming took 3 bases from V and 4 from J, leaving 12 bases between them. The CDR3 nucleotides are TGTGCCAGCAGTTTGGTTAACAGCCTTAATGAAAAACTGTTTTTT. Translation gives CASSLVNSLNEKLFF.

The chain combines TRBV7-8 with TRBJ2-1; the match to TRBD1 covers 8 bases. Germline CDR1 reads SGHVS; CDR2 reads FQNEAQ. The CDR3 length is 14 residues. V shed 0 bases, J shed 10 bases, and the junction held 5 bases outside the gene matches. This CDR3 reads CASSLARTGWEQFF. CDR3 DNA: TGTGCCAGCAGCTTAGCTCGGACAGGGTGGGAGCAGTTCTTC.

The chain combines TRBV3-1 with TRBJ1-3, with unresolved D. V was trimmed by 0 bases and J by 9 bases, leaving 6 bases between them. This CDR3 has 12 residues. CDR1 and CDR2 from the germline V gene are LGHDT and YNNKEL (reference sequence). The CDR3 nucleotides are TGTGCCAGCAGCCAAGATCGCGGCACCATATATTTT. Translation: CASSQDRGTIYF.

This chain links TRBV12-3 or TRBV12-4 with TRBJ2-4, with D perhaps matching TRBD1 (6 bases). V was shortened by 5 bases and J by 1 base, with 18 bases between the two germline ends. The length of the CDR3 is 17 residues. CDR3 coding DNA: TGTGCCAGCAGTCCCGGGACATGGTTTGTGGCCAAAAACATTCAGTACTTC. Translation gives CASSPGTWFVAKNIQYF.

The chain combines TRBV2 with TRBJ2-2, with D hard to call. Germline CDR1 reads SNHLY; CDR2 reads FYNNEI. V shed 7 bases and J shed 8 bases, with 14 bases lying between them. The CDR3 is made up of 13 amino acids. CDR3: CASTLWSVGELFF. CDR3 DNA sequence: TGTGCCAGCACCTTGTGGTCCGTAGGGGAGCTGTTTTTT.

The chain has TRBV7-2 and TRBJ1-5; D remains ambiguous. CDR3 size: 15 residues. V lost 1 base to trimming and J lost 5 bases, with 12 bases between them. The germline CDR1 and CDR2 sequences are SGHTA and FQGNSA. The CDR3 sequence is CASSLGGGWDQPQHF. The CDR3 DNA reads TGTGCCAGCAGCTTAGGGGGTGGGTGGGATCAGCCCCAGCATTTT.

The CDR3 nucleotides read TGTGCCAGCAGCCAAGGGACAGGGCGTAATTCACCCCTCCACTTT. Translating it yields CASSQGTGRNSPLHF. The chain carries TRBV3-1 and TRBJ1-6, with 8 bases fitting TRBD1. The CDR3 extends over 15 amino acids. The ends lost 1 base at V and 6 bases at J; junction bases unmatched: 2. CDR1 and CDR2 (germline): LGHDT, YNNKEL (reference sequence).

The rearrangement uses TRBV6-1 and TRBJ2-3, with D uncertain. The CDR3 consists of 11 residues. Trimming cost V 2 bases and J 6 bases, with 3 bases left between them. Germline V CDR1 and CDR2: MNHNS, SASEGT. CDR3 coding DNA: TGTGCCAGCAGTGAATCGGATACGCAGTATTTT. Its protein product is CASSESDTQYF.

The chain joins TRBV5-1 to TRBJ1-1; TRBD1 might be the D (5 bases). CDR1 and CDR2 from the germline V gene are SGHRS and YFSETQ. There are 14 residues in the CDR3. V was trimmed by 7 bases and J by 1 base, leaving 14 bases between them. CDR3: CASRTADTNTEAFF. The CDR3 coding sequence is TGCGCCAGCCGGACCGCGGACACGAACACTGAAGCTTTCTTT.

The chain has TRBV12-3 or TRBV12-4 and TRBJ1-1; TRBD1 might be the D (6 bases). V lost 6 bases and J lost 0, with 14 bases in between. The CDR3 runs 15 residues. CDR3 DNA: TGTGCCAGCAGCCCTACAGGGTGGGTGAACACTGAAGCTTTCTTT. It encodes CASSPTGWVNTEAFF.

This clonotype turned up a few times. V usage is TRBV19 and J usage is TRBJ2-7, with D possibly TRBD2 on 5 matching bases. The CDR3 covers 14 residues. The germline CDR1 and CDR2 sequences are LNHDA and SQIVND (reference sequence). The germline V and J ends were trimmed by 4 bases and 1 base, with 11 bases remaining between them. CDR3: CASSNPRRSYEQYF. In nucleotides, the CDR3 is TGTGCCAGTAGTAACCCCAGGAGGTCCTACGAGCAGTACTTC.

The chain is built from TRBV6-1 and TRBJ2-3; D not resolved. Germline V gene sequence: CDR1 MNHNS, CDR2 SASEGT. The CDR3 has 11 residues. V shed 5 bases and J shed 8 bases, with 8 bases lying between them. The CDR3 DNA is TGTGCCAGCAGTATCCATGGTACGCAGTATTTT. Protein product: CASSIHGTQYF.